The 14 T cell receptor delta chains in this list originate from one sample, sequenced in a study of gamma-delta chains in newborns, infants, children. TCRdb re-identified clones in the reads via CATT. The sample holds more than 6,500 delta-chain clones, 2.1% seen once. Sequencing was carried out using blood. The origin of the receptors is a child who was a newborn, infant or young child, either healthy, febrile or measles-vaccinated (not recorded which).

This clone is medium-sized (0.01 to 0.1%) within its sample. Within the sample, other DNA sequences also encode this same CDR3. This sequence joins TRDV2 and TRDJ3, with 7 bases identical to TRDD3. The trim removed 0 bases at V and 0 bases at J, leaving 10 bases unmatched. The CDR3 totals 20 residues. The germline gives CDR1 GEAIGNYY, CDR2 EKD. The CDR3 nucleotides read TGTGCCTGTGACACCGGATGGGGGACATTAAGCTCCTGGGACACCCGACAGATGTTTTTC. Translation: CACDTGWGTLSSWDTRQMFF.

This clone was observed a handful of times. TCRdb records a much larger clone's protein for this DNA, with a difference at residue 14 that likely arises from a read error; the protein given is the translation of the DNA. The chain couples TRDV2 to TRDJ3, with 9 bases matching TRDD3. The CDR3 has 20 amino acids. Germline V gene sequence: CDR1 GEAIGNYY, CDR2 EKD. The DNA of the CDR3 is TGTGCCTGTGACACCGTCTGGGGATACGATAGCTCCTGGGGCACCCGACAGATGTTTTTC. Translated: CACDTVWGYDSSWGTRQMFF.

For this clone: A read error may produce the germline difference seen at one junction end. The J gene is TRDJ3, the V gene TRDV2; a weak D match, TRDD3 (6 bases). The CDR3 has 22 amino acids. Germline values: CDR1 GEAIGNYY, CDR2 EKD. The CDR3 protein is CACDTVSLLGIKSSWDARQMFF. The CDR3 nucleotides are TGTGCCTGTGACACCGTCTCCCTACTGGGAATCAAGAGCTCCTGGGACGCCCGACAGATGTTTTTC.

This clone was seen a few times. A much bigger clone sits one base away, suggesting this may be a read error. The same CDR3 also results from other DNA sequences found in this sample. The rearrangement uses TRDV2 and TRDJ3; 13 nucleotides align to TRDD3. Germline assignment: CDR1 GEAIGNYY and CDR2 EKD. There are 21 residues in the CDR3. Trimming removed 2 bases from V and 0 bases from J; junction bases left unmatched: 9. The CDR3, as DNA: TGTGCCTGTGACAGACTGGGGGATACGCACACAAGCTCCTGGGACACCCGACAGATGTTTTTC. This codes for CACDRLGDTHTSSWDTRQMFF.

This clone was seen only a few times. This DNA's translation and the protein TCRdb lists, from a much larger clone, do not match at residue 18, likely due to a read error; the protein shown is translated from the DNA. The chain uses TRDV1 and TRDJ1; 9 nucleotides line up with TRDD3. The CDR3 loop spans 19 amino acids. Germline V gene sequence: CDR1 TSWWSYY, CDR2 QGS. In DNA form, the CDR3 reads TGTGCTCTTGGGGAACTAGTTCAAGGGGATACGACCTACACCGATAAACTCACCTTT. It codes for CALGELVQGDTTYTDKLTF.

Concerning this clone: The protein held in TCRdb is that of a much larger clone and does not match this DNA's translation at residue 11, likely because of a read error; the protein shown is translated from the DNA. CDR3 protein: CACDTVLASSLDTRQMFF. CDR3 coding DNA: TGTGCCTGTGACACTGTACTGGCGAGCTCCTTGGACACCCGACAGATGTTTTTC. The rearrangement uses TRDV2 and TRDJ3; possible D gene TRDD3, 5 bases. This CDR3 is 18 amino acids long. Germline assignment: CDR1 GEAIGNYY and CDR2 EKD.

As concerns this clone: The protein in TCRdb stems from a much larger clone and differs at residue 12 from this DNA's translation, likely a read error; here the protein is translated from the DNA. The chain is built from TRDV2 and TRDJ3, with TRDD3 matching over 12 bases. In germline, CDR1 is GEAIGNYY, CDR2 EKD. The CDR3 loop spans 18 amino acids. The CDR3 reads CACDTILGDTWGTRQMFF. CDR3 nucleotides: TGTGCCTGTGACACGATACTGGGGGATACCTGGGGCACCCGACAGATGTTTTTC.

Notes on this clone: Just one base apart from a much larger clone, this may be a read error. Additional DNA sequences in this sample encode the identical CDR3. CDR3 DNA: TGTGCCTGTGACACCGTAACTGGGGGAACCAGCTCCTGGGACACCCGACAGATGTTTTTC. It specifies CACDTVTGGTSSWDTRQMFF. The J gene is TRDJ3, the V gene TRDV2, with 9 bases matching TRDD3. Per the germline V gene, CDR1 is GEAIGNYY and CDR2 is EKD. The CDR3 length is 20 residues. With V trimmed by 0 bases and J by 0 bases, 8 bases remained unmatched.

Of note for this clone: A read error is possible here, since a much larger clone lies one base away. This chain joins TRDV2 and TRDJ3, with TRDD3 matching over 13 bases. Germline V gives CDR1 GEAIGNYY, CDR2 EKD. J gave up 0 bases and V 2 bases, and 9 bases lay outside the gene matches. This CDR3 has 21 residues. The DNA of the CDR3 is TGTGCCTGTGACAGACTGGGGGATACGCATACAGGCTCCTGGGACACCCGACAGATGTTTTTC. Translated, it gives CACDRLGDTHTGSWDTRQMFF.

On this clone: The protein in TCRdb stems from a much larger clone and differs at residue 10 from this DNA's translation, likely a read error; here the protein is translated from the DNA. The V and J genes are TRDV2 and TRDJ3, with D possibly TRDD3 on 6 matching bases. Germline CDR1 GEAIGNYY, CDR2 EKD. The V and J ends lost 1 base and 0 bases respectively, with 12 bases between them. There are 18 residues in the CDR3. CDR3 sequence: CACDTGYFSSWDTRQMFF. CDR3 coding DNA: TGTGCCTGTGACACGGGATATTTTAGCTCCTGGGACACCCGACAGATGTTTTTC.

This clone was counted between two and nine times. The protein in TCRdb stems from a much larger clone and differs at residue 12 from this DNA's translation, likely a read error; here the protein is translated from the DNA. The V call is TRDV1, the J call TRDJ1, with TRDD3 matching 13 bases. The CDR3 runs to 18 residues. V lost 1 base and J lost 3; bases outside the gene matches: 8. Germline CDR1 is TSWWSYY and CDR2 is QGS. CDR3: CALGERPYWGIRADKLIF. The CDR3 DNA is TGTGCTCTTGGGGAACGTCCCTACTGGGGGATACGGGCCGATAAACTCATCTTT.

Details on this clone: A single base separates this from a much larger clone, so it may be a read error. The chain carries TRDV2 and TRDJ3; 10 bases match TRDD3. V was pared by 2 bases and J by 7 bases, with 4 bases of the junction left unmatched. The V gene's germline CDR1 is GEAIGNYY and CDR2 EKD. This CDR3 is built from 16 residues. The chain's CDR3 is CACDILGDGDTRQMFF. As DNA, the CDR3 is TGTGCCTGTGACATACTGGGGGATGGTGACACCCGACAGATGTTTTTC.

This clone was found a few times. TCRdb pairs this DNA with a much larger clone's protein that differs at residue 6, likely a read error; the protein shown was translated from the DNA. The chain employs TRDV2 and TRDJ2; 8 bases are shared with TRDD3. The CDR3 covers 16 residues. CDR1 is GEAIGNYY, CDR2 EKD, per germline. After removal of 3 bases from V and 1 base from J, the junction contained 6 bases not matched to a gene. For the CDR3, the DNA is TGTGCCTGTGACGTAATGGGGGATTTTTTGACAGCACAACTCTTCTTT. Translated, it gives CACDVMGDFLTAQLFF.

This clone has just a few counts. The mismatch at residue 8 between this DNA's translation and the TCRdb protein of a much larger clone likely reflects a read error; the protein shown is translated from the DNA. The CDR3 DNA is TGTGCCTGTGACACCGGGAAGGAGGATAAACTCATCTTT. Its protein product is CACDTGKEDKLIF. The chain combines TRDV2 with TRDJ1; D is ambiguous. Germline CDR1 is GEAIGNYY and CDR2 is EKD. The germline V and J ends were trimmed by 0 bases and 5 bases, with 9 bases remaining between them. This CDR3 is 13 amino acids long.